This TCR beta chain was identified during a study of cytomegalovirus exposure and HLA in healthy donors. The PCR was carried out with 60 Vbeta primers and 13 Jbeta primers. Using immunoSEQ multiplex PCR, the repertoire was profiled, and TCRdb retains in-frame clones only, with some absent. Here the sample spans 100,000 to 150,000 clones, 74% being singletons. Sequencing input: PBMCs. The receptor was derived from a man aged 40-55 years in good health and CMV-seropositive.

This CDR3 reads CASSFQRGAYNEQFF. In nucleotides, the CDR3 is TGTGCCAGCAGCTTTCAACGGGGGGCCTACAATGAGCAGTTCTTC. The genes are TRBV13 and TRBJ2-1, with TRBD2 matching 7 bases. Germline V gene data show CDR1 as PRHDT and CDR2 as FYEKMQ (reference sequence). CDR3 length: 15 residues. V shed 3 bases and J 2 bases; nucleotides not matched to a gene: 4.